This T cell receptor beta chain stems from a study of T cells after yellow fever vaccination. General study findings and limits: Abundant clonotypes from the bulk population could get into FACS-sorted repertoires as contaminants.

This CDR3 has 14 amino acids. The ends were cut back, 9 bases at V and 0 bases at J, with 15 bases in the middle. Germline lookup yields CDR1 MNHEY and CDR2 SVGEGT. A process of 5'RACE template switching, which added a universal primer site and UMIs, was used to make TCR cDNA. TCRdb re-derived calls from the 5' RACE reads in MiXCR, one entry per CDR3 protein. The sample holds 300,000 or so distinct CDR3 sequences; 6.8% are singletons and the top ten take over 15%. This clonotype occurred a few times. What it binds is unknown. This TCR derives from a man younger than 30 who received the YFV17D yellow fever vaccine. The gene calls are TRBV6-2 or TRBV6-3 and TRBJ2-7, with D unresolved. Specimen: PBMCs, collected more than 40 days after the first yellow fever vaccination. Here the CDR3 reads CASLYLRTSYEQYV. CDR3 nucleotides: TGTGCCAGTCTATACCTAAGGACCTCCTACGAGCAGTACGTC.